This T cell receptor (beta chain) emerged from a study of T cell repertoires in aging, cancer and after chemotherapy. Whole-study results and caveats: In healthy donors, age-related TCR diversity loss mainly reflected lost richness.

Sample share makes this clonotype medium-sized. What it binds is unknown. Multiplex touch-down PCR with TRB-A/B primers amplified rearranged V-D-J TRB sequences. Each CDR3 protein is one row after TCRdb ran MiXCR on the multiplex PCR reads. The profile shows several thousand distinct CDR3 sequences, around 30% of them singletons. Peripheral blood genomic DNA, not sorted cells or RNA, was the template. The specimen sequenced was blood. This receptor was taken from a human donor with a blood cancer.

CDR3 loop: CASRPGTGLGYGYTF. The CDR3 bases are TGTGCCAGCAGGCCTGGGACAGGCCTTGGGTATGGCTACACCTTC. This rearrangement joins TRBV5-5 to TRBJ1-2, with TRBD1 matching over 8 bases. The CDR3 runs to 15 residues. The ends lost 5 bases at V and 5 bases at J; junction bases unmatched: 11. The germline gives CDR1 SGHKS, CDR2 YYEKEE (reference sequence).